This T cell receptor (beta chain) was recorded in a study of T cells in Graves' hyperthyroidism and ophthalmopathy. There are many counts of this clonotype. Its target is not known. The CDR3 consists of 10 residues. CDR1 is LNHDA and CDR2 is SQIVND in the germline V gene (reference sequence). V trimming: 9 bases; J trimming: 7 bases; junction bases outside the gene matches: 3. Amplification of TCR beta CDR3 regions was performed using RNA transcripts as template. The HTBI primer set served for first-round RT-PCR of the TCR CDR3. TCRdb itself ran the multiplex PCR reads through MiXCR, one entry per CDR3 protein. The table records roughly 520,000 distinct CDR3 sequences, 24% of them present only once. The study's findings and limits: The model predicted ophthalmopathy a median around seven months before onset.

This TCR derives from a woman in her 30s with Graves' ophthalmopathy. The sequenced sample was blood. The rearrangement uses TRBV19 and TRBJ2-7; 7 bases are a match to TRBD2. CDR3 in amino acids: CASGAGEQYF. CDR3 bases: TGTGCCAGCGGAGCGGGGGAGCAGTACTTC.